This T cell receptor beta chain was observed in a study of CD4+ T cells in melanoma. Sequenced by immunoSEQ multiplex PCR; TCRdb stores in-frame clones only, minus some. The data hold fewer than 150,000 clones, with about 90% observed a single time. Germline CDR1 is MNHEY and CDR2 is SVGAGI. V lost 0 bases and J lost 3, with 8 bases in between. The CDR3 runs 14 residues. The clonotype comes from a human donor with melanoma. The chain employs TRBV6-5 and TRBJ1-2; D is unclear. DNA of the CDR3: TGTGCCAGCAGTTACTCGATGGGATACTATGGCTACACCTTC. Translation gives CASSYSMGYYGYTF.